Below, 25 T cell receptor beta chains from the same sample are listed, as sequenced in a study of blood T cell repertoires in COVID-19. Sequenced by immunoSEQ multiplex PCR; TCRdb stores in-frame clones only, minus some. The sample lists about 160,000 clones, approximately 90% occurring once. Sequencing used PBMCs or T cells enriched from blood (not recorded which). These receptors were collected from a woman in her forties or fifties who had recovered from COVID-19.

The CDR3 nucleotides read TGTGCCATCAACCCGGGACTAGCGGGGGTTGATACGCAGTATTTT. Translation: CAINPGLAGVDTQYF. This sequence joins TRBV10-3 and TRBJ2-3; 14 positions agree with TRBD2. With 7 bases clipped from V and 6 bases from J, the junction kept 6 bases outside the gene matches. This CDR3 has 15 amino acids. From germline, CDR1 is ENHRY and CDR2 SYGVKD.

The chain uses TRBV23-1 and TRBJ1-6, with 7 bases lining up with TRBD1. TRBV23-1 is noted as an ORF with a role that remains uncertain. This CDR3 is built from 16 residues. With 3 bases clipped from V and 8 bases from J, the junction kept 10 bases outside the gene matches. The CDR3 nucleotides are TGCGCCAGCAGTCACCTCATCAGACAGGGACATTCACCCCTCCACTTT. Translation: CASSHLIRQGHSPLHF.

This clone showed up just a few times. The rearrangement links TRBV6-2 or TRBV6-3 to TRBJ1-6; D is uncertain. The CDR3 is made up of 15 amino acids. The V gene's germline CDR1 is MNHEY and CDR2 SVGEGT. With 1 base removed from V and 11 bases from J, the gap between germline ends came to 15 bases. The CDR3 sequence is CASSYYSASGAPLHF. As DNA, the CDR3 is TGTGCCAGCAGTTACTACTCGGCTTCGGGAGCACCCCTCCACTTT.

The chain recombines TRBV9 with TRBJ1-1; D is possibly TRBD1 (5 bases). The length of the CDR3 is 17 residues. Trimming shortened V by 1 base and J by 4 bases, and 20 bases separated the two germline ends. Germline V lookup: CDR1 SGDLS, CDR2 YYNGEE. This CDR3 reads CASSVTPGLTGGTEAFF. The DNA for the CDR3 is TGTGCCAGCAGCGTAACTCCAGGGCTTACGGGAGGCACTGAAGCTTTCTTT.

This chain joins TRBV6-2 or TRBV6-3 and TRBJ1-2, with D unclear. This CDR3 has 13 amino acids. The germline gives CDR1 MNHEY, CDR2 SVGEGT. The V end was cut by 2 bases, the J end by 6 bases, with 10 bases between. The CDR3 nucleotides are TGTGCCAGCAGTTACCGAGGTCTTGATGGCTACACCTTC. Its translation: CASSYRGLDGYTF.

The chain is built from TRBV6-6 and TRBJ1-1, with D unclear. The V end lost 0 bases, the J end lost 8 bases, and 7 bases lay between the germline ends. The length of the CDR3 is 12 residues. CDR1 is MNHNY and CDR2 is SVGAGI in the germline V gene (reference sequence). The CDR3 DNA follows: TGTGCCAGCAGTTACTCGGAGAGGGAAGCTTTCTTT. Its protein product is CASSYSEREAFF.

This clone was detected only once. The rearrangement joins TRBV27 to TRBJ1-6; D is possibly TRBD1 (6 bases). Germline values: CDR1 MNHEY, CDR2 SMNVEV (reference sequence). The CDR3 totals 14 residues. V was shortened by 3 bases and J by 5 bases, with 8 bases between the two germline ends. CDR3 loop: CASSFRTDNSPLHF. For the CDR3, the DNA is TGTGCCAGCAGTTTCAGGACAGATAATTCACCCCTCCACTTT.

The chain couples TRBV7-3 to TRBJ1-4; 7 nucleotides align to TRBD1. Germline V gives CDR1 SGHTA, CDR2 FQGTGA. The CDR3 extends over 15 amino acids. V was pared by 5 bases and J by 1 base, with 4 bases of the junction left unmatched. In DNA, the CDR3 is TGTGCCAGCAGCCCCCAGGGGGGAACTAATGAAAAACTGTTTTTT. Protein: CASSPQGGTNEKLFF.

This clone was recorded once. Here the CDR3 DNA reads TGTGCCAGCAGCCTACCCTCCCGGCAGGGAAATGGCTACACCTTC. Translating gives CASSLPSRQGNGYTF. The genes are TRBV5-4 and TRBJ1-2; TRBD1 is a possible D gene (5 bases). The ends were cut back, 4 bases at V and 6 bases at J, with 19 bases in the middle. Germline CDR1 reads SGHNT; CDR2 reads YYREEE (reference sequence). The CDR3 has 15 residues.

V and J are TRBV9 and TRBJ1-3, with a weak D call TRBD1 (5 bases). This CDR3 comprises 15 residues. In germline, CDR1 is SGDLS, CDR2 YYNGEE. Between the trimmed V and J ends, which lost 3 bases and 0 bases, there was a span of 10 bases. CDR3 protein: CASSETVVSGNTIYF. The CDR3 DNA follows: TGTGCCAGCAGCGAGACAGTGGTCTCTGGAAACACCATATATTTT.

The rearrangement uses TRBV15 and TRBJ1-5, with D possibly TRBD1 on 6 matching bases. The V end was cut by 4 bases, the J end by 2 bases, with 6 bases between. Germline V CDR1 and CDR2: LNHNV, YYDKDF (reference sequence). The CDR3 consists of 13 residues. The CDR3 nucleotides read TGTGCCACCAGCACAGGGGGCAATCAGCCCCAGCATTTT. Translated: CATSTGGNQPQHF. Combining the CDR3 with reference TRBV15 and TRBJ1-5 gives the whole variable domain DAMVIQNPRYQVTQFGKPVTLSCSQTLNHNVMYWYQQKSSQAPKLLFHYYDKDFNNEADTPDNFQSRRPNTSFCFLDIRSPGLGDTAMYLCATSTGGNQPQHFGDGTRLSIL.

The CDR3 is CASGETVAKNIQYF. CDR3 nucleotide sequence: TGTGCCAGCGGAGAGACGGTGGCCAAAAACATTCAGTACTTC. The chain links TRBV6-5 to TRBJ2-4, with unresolved D. Germline V gene lookup returns CDR1 MNHEY and CDR2 SVGAGI. The CDR3 contains 14 residues. V dropped 8 bases and J dropped 1 base, with 12 bases sitting between them.

This CDR3 reads CASSFGRGGSSTDTQYF. CDR3 DNA: TGTGCCAGCAGCTTTGGGCGGGGGGGGTCTAGCACAGATACGCAGTATTTT. V is TRBV5-4 and J is TRBJ2-3, with 9 bases that match TRBD2. The CDR3 totals 17 residues. Germline V gene sequence: CDR1 SGHNT, CDR2 YYREEE (reference sequence). V shed 2 bases and J 0 bases; nucleotides not matched to a gene: 7.

The chain employs TRBV7-8 and TRBJ1-3, with a weak D call TRBD1 (5 bases). Germline V CDR1 and CDR2: SGHVS, FQNEAQ. The CDR3 is 15 amino acids. Trimming shortened V by 6 bases and J by 3 bases, and 15 bases separated the two germline ends. In nucleotides, the CDR3 is TGTGCCAGCAGTCCCCGGCGGGGGAATGGAAACACCATATATTTT. It yields the protein CASSPRRGNGNTIYF.

This chain joins TRBV5-1 and TRBJ2-7; D might be TRBD2 (5 bases). The germline gives CDR1 SGHRS, CDR2 YFSETQ. CDR3 length equals 13 residues. V shed 7 bases and J shed 7 bases, with 18 bases lying between them. Written as DNA, the CDR3 is TGCGCCAGCGGCAATGAGCGGTTAGGGGAGCAGTACTTC. Residues: CASGNERLGEQYF.

The chain links TRBV9 to TRBJ1-6; maybe TRBD1 (6 bases). The germline V and J ends were trimmed by 0 bases and 5 bases, with 6 bases remaining between them. Germline V gene lookup returns CDR1 SGDLS and CDR2 YYNGEE. This CDR3 contains 14 residues. The CDR3 here is CASSVAGDNSPLHF. DNA of the CDR3: TGTGCCAGCAGCGTAGCAGGGGATAATTCACCCCTCCACTTT. The full variable domain, with the rest looked up from reference TRBV9 and TRBJ1-6, is DSGVTQTPKHLITATGQRVTLRCSPRSGDLSVYWYQQSLDQGLQFLIQYYNGEERAKGNILERFSAQQFPDLHSELNLSSLELGDSALYFCASSVAGDNSPLHFGNGTRLTVT.

The chain has TRBV5-1 and TRBJ1-6, with 7 nucleotides matching TRBD1. Germline CDR1 reads SGHRS; CDR2 reads YFSETQ. Germline trimming cut 2 bases from V and 8 bases from J; bases unmatched to any gene: 4. The CDR3 consists of 14 residues. CDR3 sequence: CASSLGQAYSPLHF. The CDR3 DNA is TGCGCCAGCAGCTTAGGACAGGCTTATTCACCCCTCCACTTT.

Comment on this clone: Other nucleotide sequences in the sample specify the same CDR3. V usage is TRBV30 and J usage is TRBJ1-3, with D tentatively TRBD1 (5 bases). CDR3 length: 15 residues. CDR1 is GTSNPN, CDR2 SVGIG, per germline (reference sequence). Trimming cost V 2 bases and J 0 bases, with 11 bases left between them. CDR3 residues: CAWSRDSGSGNTIYF. In DNA form, the CDR3 reads TGTGCCTGGAGTCGGGACTCAGGCTCTGGAAACACCATATATTTT.

The chain couples TRBV6-2 or TRBV6-3 to TRBJ2-2; 11 nucleotides agree with TRBD1. The V segment lost 5 bases and the J segment 3 bases; nucleotides outside the gene matches: 8. Germline assignment: CDR1 MNHEY and CDR2 SVGEGT. This CDR3 is built from 17 residues. The CDR3 DNA reads as TGTGCCAGCAGTCCATTACCGGGACAGGGGGACACCGGGGAGCTGTTTTTT. Encoded protein: CASSPLPGQGDTGELFF.

The chain recombines TRBV7-6 with TRBJ2-3; maybe TRBD1 (6 bases). The CDR3 extends over 15 amino acids. V lost 1 base, J lost 2 bases, and 10 bases lay in between. Germline V gene sequence: CDR1 SGHVS, CDR2 FNYEAQ. CDR3 in amino acids: CASSLVLGHTDTQYF. CDR3 in DNA: TGTGCCAGCAGCTTAGTCCTGGGACACACAGATACGCAGTATTTT.

CDR3 sequence (DNA): TGTGCCAGTAGTGTGGAACTAAATTCACCCCTCCACTTT. Its protein is CASSVELNSPLHF. This sequence joins TRBV19 and TRBJ1-6; D call uncertain. The CDR3 is made up of 13 amino acids. CDR1 is LNHDA, CDR2 SQIVND, per germline (reference sequence). V lost 5 bases to trimming and J lost 7 bases, with 9 bases between them.

This sequence joins TRBV19 and TRBJ1-1; 7 bases map to TRBD1. Trimming took 6 bases from V and 2 from J; bases not matched to a gene: 6. The CDR3 loop spans 14 amino acids. Germline lookup yields CDR1 LNHDA and CDR2 SQIVND (reference sequence). The CDR3 loop is CASRAGQSNTEAFF. As DNA, the CDR3 is TGTGCCAGTAGGGCGGGACAGAGCAACACTGAAGCTTTCTTT.

V gene TRBV19 combines with J gene TRBJ2-1, with 10 bases fitting TRBD2. Germline V gene data show CDR1 as LNHDA and CDR2 as SQIVND (reference sequence). Trimming removed 5 bases from V and 6 bases from J; junction bases left unmatched: 4. The CDR3 spans 14 residues. CDR3 nucleotides: TGTGCCAGTAGTTTTAGCGGGGGGTTCAATGAGCAGTTCTTC. Its translation is CASSFSGGFNEQFF.

The genes are TRBV10-3 and TRBJ2-7; 7 bases fit TRBD2. The CDR3 consists of 13 residues. Germline V lookup: CDR1 ENHRY, CDR2 SYGVKD. V trimming: 1 base; J trimming: 6 bases; junction bases outside the gene matches: 3. The CDR3 loop reads CAISELSGGEQYF. CDR3 coding DNA: TGTGCCATCAGTGAGTTATCGGGGGGCGAGCAGTACTTC.

The rearrangement links TRBV7-9 to TRBJ2-5; D unclear. This CDR3 region has 16 residues. CDR1 and CDR2 (germline): SEHNR, FQNEAQ (reference sequence). Trimming pared 2 bases from V and 4 bases from J, leaving 17 bases between. This CDR3 is CASSLLPAGDVETQYF. CDR3 DNA: TGTGCCAGCAGCTTACTCCCGGCCGGAGACGTAGAGACCCAGTACTTC.